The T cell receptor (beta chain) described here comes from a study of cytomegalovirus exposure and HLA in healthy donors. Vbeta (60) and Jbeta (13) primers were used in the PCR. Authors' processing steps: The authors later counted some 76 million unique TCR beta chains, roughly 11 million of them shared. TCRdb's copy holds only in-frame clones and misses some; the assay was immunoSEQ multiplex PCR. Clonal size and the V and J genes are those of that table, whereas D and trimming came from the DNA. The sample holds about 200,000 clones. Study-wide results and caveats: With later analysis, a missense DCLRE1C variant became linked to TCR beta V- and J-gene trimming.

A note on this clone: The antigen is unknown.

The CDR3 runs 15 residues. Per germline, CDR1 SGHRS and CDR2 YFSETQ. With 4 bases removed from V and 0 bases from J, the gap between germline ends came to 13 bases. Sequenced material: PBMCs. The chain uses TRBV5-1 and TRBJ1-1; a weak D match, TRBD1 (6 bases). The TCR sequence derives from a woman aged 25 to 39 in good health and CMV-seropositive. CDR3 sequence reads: CASSAGGTMNTEAFF. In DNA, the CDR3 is TGCGCCAGCAGCGCGGGGGGCACAATGAACACTGAAGCTTTCTTT.